This T cell receptor (beta chain) was captured in a study of cytomegalovirus exposure and HLA in healthy donors (dated by TCRdb to 2015 to 2018). Looking at the study overall: An earlier analysis of approximately 600 of the donors reported 276 Gb of sequence data and some 120 million unique TCR beta sequences from about 180 million T cells. Genome-wide SNP genotypes for about three fifths of the 666 donors were used in a later genetic analysis, which treated that subset as a discovery cohort. In an earlier analysis of 500 to 650 of the donors, high-throughput TCR beta sequencing was used to judge whether each TCR beta V gene segment behaved as functional or pseudogenic. The aim of the study was to test whether cataloging public T cell receptors could identify signatures of past pathogen exposure. Rather than using new phenotypic data, the later analysis identified candidate immune exposures from TCR beta sequences and from how often those sequences occurred across donors. Of the roughly 400 genotyped donors, about 80% fell in the genetic ancestry cluster associated with self-reported Caucasian donors. The number of typed donors differed by locus: 629-630 for A, B, C, DRB1 and DQB1; roughly 510 for DQA1; approximately 600 for DPA1; and some 430 for DPB1. Among approximately 370 genotyped donors of the cohort, an average of roughly 230,000 unique TCR beta nucleotide sequences was sequenced per donor, of which about 18% were non-productive. To predict cytomegalovirus infection status, the study brought together high-throughput TCR immunosequencing, statistical association of individual TCRs with disease status, and machine learning. Approximately 330 gigabases of sequencing data and around 80 million unique TCR sequences made up an early release that covered under 750 HLA-typed donors. A later analysis re-analyzed previously published TCR beta repertoires from about 730 donors and added high-resolution HLA genotyping to study TCR occurrence patterns. Donor age, sex, ethnicity and CMV serostatus were collected together with the repertoire data. The study profiled the T cell repertoires of fewer than 850 subjects by immunosequencing and related them to cytomegalovirus serostatus. Every repertoire in the discovery cohort had been generated on one and the same sequencing platform. In addition to the first cohort of 666 subjects, a separate validation cohort of over 90 different subjects was used. Because of strong linkage in the cohort, roughly five DR-DQ haplotypes were treated as single units for association and clustering. HLA typing included class I and class II loci at four-digit resolution.

The paper's findings and limits, for the study overall: Most TCR sequences were seen in very few donors, while some public TCRs were found in many individuals. Because HLA typing was missing for some donors at each locus, association tests included only the typed subset. Roughly uniform sequencing depth across donors was assumed in presence/absence analyses, although this assumption may not hold. A further reported finding was that TCR beta sequences accurately predicted the HLA-A and HLA-B alleles for most subjects in the first cohort. The sequencing pipeline was judged likely to have produced a cluster of highly shared sequence variants as a technical artifact. A later analysis reported that several top co-occurrence clusters appeared linked to parvovirus B19, influenza, CMV and Epstein-Barr virus. Broadly in line with IMGT annotations, most TCR beta V segments showed up in productive rearrangements about 90% or about 30% of the time in an earlier analysis of some 590 of the donors. In a later genetic analysis, fewer N-insertions in productive TCRs were reported among donors in an Asian-associated ancestry cluster than the approximately 630-donor mean. In a later analysis, TCR association rates were found to vary across HLA loci, with the most associated TCRs seen for DRB1 alleles and the fewest for HLA-C alleles. Strong co-occurrence of HLA alleles, especially DR and DQ, made assigning TCR associations to individual alleles difficult. The earlier analysis of approximately 590 of the donors excluded around 17 rarely observed V segments, including chromosome 9 orphons, because counts were too low. In a later genetic analysis, a missense DCLRE1C variant was associated with V-gene and J-gene trimming of TCR beta chains, and the association was replicated in an independent cohort. The classifier was reported to diagnose cytomegalovirus status with high specificity and sensitivity in both the original and validation cohorts. In the study, some 160 TCR beta chains were listed as associated with cytomegalovirus. According to a later analysis, most CMV-associated TCR beta chains appeared to be HLA-restricted, and the HLA associations seemed to be driven largely by CMV exposure. The authors suggested that the approach could potentially be generalized to other disease states and immunological phenotypes. CMV serostatus was the only immune exposure information available for the cohort. Correlated functional status among segregating V segments might reflect linkage disequilibrium, but an unknown experimental factor could not be ruled out. In a later analysis, HLA-associated TCR beta chains showed more clonal expansion and lower generation probabilities than non-associated chains that were equally common. Some IMGT-functional V segments, including TRBV6-2 and TRBV6-3, could not be told apart with the 87-base-pair reads, so those segments were excluded. In vitro tests confirmed that a few of the cytomegalovirus-associated TCR beta chains recognize cytomegalovirus antigens. This cohort had only TCR beta chains sequenced, and the lack of alpha or paired-chain data limited which features could be detected. A later analysis associated about 17,000 TCR beta sequences with specific HLA alleles at a false discovery rate of 0.05.

Concerning this clone itself: The clone's antigen remains unknown. No quality values exist for individual bases; no much larger clone is one base distant.

The cohort comprised fewer than 750 healthy bone marrow donors. At the time of sampling, all cohort members were nominally healthy, though unrecorded immune exposures were likely present. The donor was CMV seropositive and belonged to the group of more than 250 seropositive cohort members. Every donor gave a peripheral blood sample, and the peripheral blood mononuclear cells from that sample were used for TCR beta sequencing. Genomic DNA extraction from the blood cell samples was performed with the Qiagen DNeasy Blood Extraction Kit. The library was obtained by the immunoSEQ multiplex PCR assay. The multiplex PCR relied on a mix of 60 forward primers for TCR Vbeta segments and 13 reverse primers for TCR Jbeta segments. A multiplex PCR assay on genomic DNA amplified the CDR3 region of rearranged TCR beta genes. Amplified TCR beta libraries were sequenced as 87-base-pair reads on the Illumina HiSeq System. As for how the authors treated the data: In a later analysis, approximately 74 million unique TCR beta chains were counted across the 666 repertoires, and some 10 million of these chains were shared by at least two donors. Raw reads were error-corrected and collapsed into unique sequences with a nearest-neighbor algorithm that merged closely related sequences to remove PCR and sequencing errors. V, D and J gene segments were assigned by aligning CDR3 sequences to IMGT reference sequences. For a sequence to be retained, a match of at least six nucleotides was required to both a V gene segment and a J gene segment. A rearrangement was called productive if the CDR3 had no stop codons and remained in frame with V and J, and every other rearrangement was called non-productive. Following IMGT convention, CDR3 was defined as the stretch from the second conserved V-encoded cysteine to the conserved J-encoded phenylalanine. Sequences without an unambiguous match to a single V gene segment were excluded from the earlier analysis of 450 to 650 of the donors. An earlier analysis of 500 to 600 of the donors classified V segments as functional when productive rearrangements were above 56.7% and as segregating when the standard deviation between donors was above 5%. A statistical classification framework was built for diagnosing cytomegalovirus status from the catalog of TCR beta chain sequences. A later analysis assigned V and J genes by comparing TCR nucleotide sequences with IMGT/GENE-DB human TR gene sequences. The TCRdist pipeline was used in a later analysis to assign CDR3 sequences and most-parsimonious VDJ recombination scenarios. A later analysis defined each TCR beta chain by its CDR3 amino acid sequence plus V-gene family, and excluded reads lacking a unique V-gene family. To address suspected cross-contamination and a sequencing artifact, a later analysis removed around 600 highly shared, low-generation-probability nucleotide sequences. A later analysis calculated a clonal expansion index for each public chain from normalized within-repertoire ranks of inferred template counts. In a later analysis, generation probabilities were computed using a VDJ recombination model fitted to out-of-frame rearrangements, and the results were checked against IGoR. In a later analysis, hypergeometric tests were used to score TCR-TCR, TCR-HLA and TCR-CMV co-occurrence, with a repertoire-size bias correction applied to TCR pairs. To estimate false discovery rates, a later analysis permuted the HLA or CMV assignments 20 times. In a later analysis, co-occurring TCRs were grouped with DBSCAN, and TCRdist sequence similarity was added when clustering was performed within HLA-allele-positive subsets. Co-occurrence clustering excluded repertoires with fewer than 30,000 or more than 120,000 public chains, plus five with anomalous nucleotide sharing. TCRdb limited this immuneACCESS table to in-frame rearrangements with V and J called. A share of clones is missing; checked studies link under half to unresolved V genes, and the rest is unexplained. The D gene and trimming were derived from the DNA, and the V and J assignments and clone size from that table. The sample yields just under 95,000 clones; just under 85% were counted once. In total, the top ten clones hold 5.6% of the sample.

The germline V gene encodes CDR1 ENHRY and CDR2 SYGVKD. V loses 10 bases at its end and J loses 0 bases; junction bases beyond the gene matches: 5. The CDR3 runs 13 residues from the cysteine to the phenylalanine. CDR3 DNA is the only sequence kept; it has 39 bases, read in frame from the first base. Recombination connected TRBV10-3 to TRBJ2-7; 8 central bases correspond to TRBD2. The sequencing sample was made of PBMCs. This TCR derives from a woman younger than 35 in good health and CMV-seropositive. Read as DNA, the sequence is TGTGCCACGACGAGCGGGAGCTCCTACGAGCAGTACTTC. Translated, it gives CATTSGSSYEQYF.